A single sample is the source of the 23 T cell receptor beta chains below, sequenced in a study of T cell changes during pregnancy in multiple sclerosis. The protocol was immunoSEQ multiplex PCR, while the TCRdb copy is restricted to in-frame clones and leaves out a portion. The sample records roughly 93,000 clones, 85% to 95% being singletons. The source was peripheral blood, collected after pregnancy. The receptors originated from a female donor with multiple sclerosis, enrolled in a pregnancy study.

J is TRBJ2-7 and V is TRBV4-2, with a weak D call TRBD1 (6 bases). CDR1 is LGHNA and CDR2 is YNFKEQ in the germline V gene. CDR3 length: 16 residues. The ends were cut back, 0 bases at V and 2 bases at J, with 14 bases in the middle. CDR3 residues: CASSQDFGDKTYEQYF. The CDR3 DNA sequence: TGTGCCAGCAGCCAAGATTTCGGGGACAAGACCTACGAGCAGTACTTC.

This clone has a single count. Here the CDR3 DNA reads TGTGCCAGCAGCTTAGCCCTACCGGGACAGTATCCTTCACCCCTCCACTTT. Translation: CASSLALPGQYPSPLHF. V is TRBV7-2 and J is TRBJ1-6; TRBD1 matches 7 bases. Looked up from germline, CDR1 is SGHTA and CDR2 is FQGNSA. The CDR3 totals 17 residues. V was pared by 0 bases and J by 9 bases, with 11 bases of the junction left unmatched.

The rearrangement uses TRBV2 and TRBJ2-7; possible D gene TRBD1, 5 bases. Deletions cut 5 bases from V and 0 bases from J, with 14 bases between. The CDR3 consists of 15 residues. Germline CDR1 and CDR2: SNHLY and FYNNEI. DNA of the CDR3: TGTGCCAGCAGTCCAGGGTCCACGACCTCCTACGAGCAGTACTTC. Residues: CASSPGSTTSYEQYF.

About this clone itself: The sample contains more than one DNA sequence encoding this CDR3. The chain recombines TRBV6-5 with TRBJ1-2, with 7 nucleotides matching TRBD1. Germline assignment: CDR1 MNHEY and CDR2 SVGAGI. V shed 2 bases and J 1 base; nucleotides not matched to a gene: 4. The CDR3 length is 15 residues. CDR3: CASSYQGGGNYGYTF. The CDR3 coding sequence is TGTGCCAGCAGTTACCAGGGGGGAGGTAACTATGGCTACACCTTC.

V usage is TRBV6-1 and J usage is TRBJ1-3; D may be TRBD1 (6 bases). CDR1 is MNHNS, CDR2 SASEGT, per germline. This CDR3 comprises 13 residues. Trimming shortened V by 6 bases and J by 4 bases, and 10 bases separated the two germline ends. The CDR3 bases are TGTGCCAGCAGCACAGGGACCGGAAACACCATATATTTT. It is translated as CASSTGTGNTIYF.

The J gene is TRBJ1-6, the V gene TRBV7-2; no definite D call. V shed 4 bases and J shed 8 bases, with 9 bases lying between them. Germline CDR1 reads SGHTA; CDR2 reads FQGNSA. The CDR3 is 13 residues long. CDR3 bases: TGTGCCAGCAGCTCCGCGGCGGATTCACCCCTCCACTTT. It translates to CASSSAADSPLHF.

The chain joins TRBV7-2 to TRBJ1-1; the D gene is possibly TRBD1 (5 bases). CDR1 and CDR2 from the germline V gene are SGHTA and FQGNSA. V was cut by 4 bases and J by 1 base, with 13 bases left in between. The CDR3 is 15 amino acids. The CDR3 loop is CASSSLGQGNTEAFF. In nucleotides, the CDR3 is TGTGCCAGCAGCTCACTGGGGCAGGGGAACACTGAAGCTTTCTTT.

A single count supports this clone. The chain uses TRBV29-1 and TRBJ1-1; TRBD1 matches at 7 bases. Germline values: CDR1 SQVTM, CDR2 ANQGSEA. The CDR3 length is 12 residues. The J segment lost 0 bases and the V segment lost 6 bases, leaving 1 base of the junction unmatched. CDR3 nucleotides: TGCAGCGTCAGGGGGATGAACACTGAAGCTTTCTTT. It encodes CSVRGMNTEAFF. The full variable domain, in which reference TRBV29-1 and TRBJ1-1 provide the parts outside the CDR3, is SAVISQKPSRDICQRGTSLTIQCQVDSQVTMMFWYRQQPGQSLTLIATANQGSEATYESGFVIDKFPISRPNLTFSTLTVSNMSPEDSSIYLCSVRGMNTEAFFGQGTRLTVV.

The genes are TRBV11-2 and TRBJ2-5, with TRBD2 identical over 9 bases. The CDR3 extends over 16 amino acids. Trimming at V came to 1 base and at J to 3 bases, leaving 6 bases not matched to a gene. CDR1 is SGHAT, CDR2 FQNNGV, per germline. The CDR3 loop is CASSLGYAGGKETQYF. The CDR3 nucleotides are TGTGCCAGCAGCTTAGGTTACGCGGGAGGGAAAGAGACCCAGTACTTC.

This chain joins TRBV7-8 and TRBJ2-3; 9 nucleotides line up with TRBD2. From germline, CDR1 is SGHVS and CDR2 FQNEAQ. The CDR3 covers 21 residues. Trimming removed 5 bases from V and 2 bases from J; junction bases left unmatched: 23. The CDR3 DNA follows: TGTGCCAGCAGCACACCCACTCTAGGCGGGGGGGCGGGGTCTTACACAGATACGCAGTATTTT. Translating gives CASSTPTLGGGAGSYTDTQYF.

J is TRBJ2-7 and V is TRBV18; 8 bases are shared with TRBD1. The CDR3 totals 14 residues. CDR1 and CDR2 from the germline V gene are KGHSH and LQKENI. Germline trimming cut 5 bases from V and 5 bases from J; bases unmatched to any gene: 8. CDR3 sequence reads: CASSSGTGTDEQYF. The DNA for the CDR3 is TGTGCCAGCTCATCCGGGACAGGAACGGACGAGCAGTACTTC.

V usage is TRBV30 and J usage is TRBJ1-6; weak D call: TRBD1 (5 bases). The V gene's germline CDR1 is GTSNPN and CDR2 SVGIG (reference sequence). This CDR3 has 13 amino acids. The V and J ends lost 2 bases and 8 bases respectively, with 10 bases between them. The CDR3 DNA follows: TGTGCCTGGAGTTTTCAGGGTTATTCACCCCTCCACTTT. Translation: CAWSFQGYSPLHF. The complete variable domain, with remaining parts taken from reference TRBV30 and TRBJ1-6, reads SQTIHQWPATLVQPVGSPLSLECTVEGTSNPNLYWYRQAAGRGLQLLFYSVGIGQISSEVPQNLSASRPQDRQFILSSKKLLLSDSGFYLCAWSFQGYSPLHFGNGTRLTVT.

The chain is built from TRBV27 and TRBJ1-1; D gene uncertain. This CDR3 has 15 residues. The germline gives CDR1 MNHEY, CDR2 SMNVEV (reference sequence). V was cut by 5 bases and J by 1 base, with 14 bases left in between. CDR3 residues: CASSPYRSSNTEAFF. The CDR3 bases are TGTGCCAGCAGTCCATACAGAAGCTCGAACACTGAAGCTTTCTTT.

V usage is TRBV19 and J usage is TRBJ2-6, with a possible D match to TRBD1 (5 bases). Germline lookup yields CDR1 LNHDA and CDR2 SQIVND (reference sequence). Trimming took off 3 bases at V and 2 bases at J, with 14 bases between the two ends. This CDR3 is 17 amino acids long. This CDR3 is CASSMPGFTAGANVLTF. The CDR3 DNA sequence: TGTGCCAGTAGTATGCCAGGGTTCACGGCTGGGGCCAACGTCCTGACTTTC.

The genes are TRBV5-6 and TRBJ1-2; perhaps TRBD1 as D (6 bases). The germline V and J ends were trimmed by 4 bases and 4 bases, with 14 bases remaining between them. CDR1 is SGHDT and CDR2 is YYEEEE in the germline V gene. This CDR3 contains 14 residues. The CDR3 DNA sequence: TGTGCCAGCAGCCGGACACAGGGCATCTATGGCTACACCTTC. Its protein is CASSRTQGIYGYTF.

The chain recombines TRBV7-9 with TRBJ1-1, with D tentatively TRBD1 (5 bases). The length of the CDR3 is 14 residues. V was trimmed by 5 bases and J by 1 base, leaving 11 bases between them. The germline V gene has CDR1 SEHNR and CDR2 FQNEAQ (reference sequence). The CDR3 region has the DNA TGTGCCAGCAGCCTACAGGCTGAGAACACTGAAGCTTTCTTT. This sequence encodes CASSLQAENTEAFF.

The chain recombines TRBV6-5 with TRBJ2-7; 8 bases fit TRBD2. The CDR3 covers 14 residues. After removal of 1 base from V and 11 bases from J, the junction contained 10 bases not matched to a gene. Per the germline V gene, CDR1 is MNHEY and CDR2 is SVGAGI. For the CDR3, the DNA is TGTGCCAGCAGTTACTTGGCTAGCGGGCCTGGAAAGTACTTC. Protein product: CASSYLASGPGKYF.

This clone showed up just once. The chain has TRBV14 and TRBJ2-4, with TRBD1 matching 10 bases. J lost 9 bases, V lost 4 bases, and 6 bases had no gene match. The CDR3 contains 14 residues. Germline CDR1 SGHDN, CDR2 FVKESK. In DNA form, the CDR3 reads TGTGCCAGCAGCCCCTGGACAGGGGGTGTCATTCAGTACTTC. Protein: CASSPWTGGVIQYF.

The chain employs TRBV29-1 and TRBJ1-3; no reliable D call. Germline V CDR1 and CDR2: SQVTM, ANQGSEA. The CDR3 contains 14 residues. V was clipped by 4 bases and J by 0 bases, with 10 bases between them. The CDR3 DNA reads TGCAGCGTTGGGCGGGAGAGCTCTGGAAACACCATATATTTT. Residues: CSVGRESSGNTIYF.

The chain joins TRBV7-2 to TRBJ2-4; the D gene is possibly TRBD2 (7 bases). This CDR3 comprises 15 residues. V shed 1 base and J shed 9 bases, with 16 bases lying between them. In germline, CDR1 is SGHTA, CDR2 FQGNSA. CDR3 DNA sequence: TGTGCCAGCAGCTTAGGATCGCAGGGAGGGGGCATTCAGTACTTC. It specifies CASSLGSQGGGIQYF.

The rearrangement links TRBV10-3 to TRBJ1-2, with D perhaps matching TRBD1 (5 bases). Germline values: CDR1 ENHRY, CDR2 SYGVKD. The germline V and J ends were trimmed by 10 bases and 1 base, with 10 bases remaining between them. The CDR3 has 12 amino acids. The CDR3 region has the DNA TGTGCCACTTCGGGGGTTAACTATGGCTACACCTTC. Encoded protein: CATSGVNYGYTF.

The J gene is TRBJ1-2, the V gene TRBV30; no definite D call. The CDR3 extends over 13 amino acids. Germline lookup yields CDR1 GTSNPN and CDR2 SVGIG (reference sequence). V was shortened by 4 bases and J by 4 bases, with 13 bases between the two germline ends. CDR3 in amino acids: CAWKRRDSYGYTF. CDR3 sequence (DNA): TGTGCCTGGAAGCGGAGGGATAGCTATGGCTACACCTTC.

The chain has TRBV10-3 and TRBJ1-1; a weak D match, TRBD1 (6 bases). Trimming shortened V by 8 bases and J by 0 bases, and 13 bases separated the two germline ends. The CDR3 covers 14 residues. Germline values: CDR1 ENHRY, CDR2 SYGVKD. DNA for the CDR3: TGTGCCATCGCGACAGGCCGAGTGAACACTGAAGCTTTCTTT. This sequence encodes CAIATGRVNTEAFF.